The rows below give T cell receptor beta chains drawn from one sample of a study of blood T cell repertoires in COVID-19. The table came from immunoSEQ multiplex PCR; TCRdb's copy has only in-frame clones and leaves some out. The sample holds roughly 150,000 clones, about 85% seen once. Sequencing used PBMCs or T cells enriched from blood (not recorded which). Every receptor here comes from a woman in her thirties or forties with acute COVID-19. CDR3s include the opening cysteine and the closing phenylalanine or tryptophan. A D gene is named only where the DNA matches it firmly. The size entry is marked missing in some rows and otherwise reads once, few, many or a size class.

D	size	V	length	J	DNA	CDR3
TRBD1	.	TRBV2	15	TRBJ2-2	TGTGCCAGCAGAGCAGGGACAGTTTCGACCGGGGAGCTGTTTTTT	CASRAGTVSTGELFF
.	.	TRBV5-1	14	TRBJ1-1	TGCGCCAGCAGCGCGGACAGCATGAACACTGAAGCTTTCTTT	CASSADSMNTEAFF
TRBD2	.	TRBV13	15	TRBJ2-1	TGTGCCAGCAGCTTATGGCTAGCGGCCCACAATGAGCAGTTCTTC	CASSLWLAAHNEQFF
TRBD2	.	TRBV27	14	TRBJ2-3	TGTGCCAGCACAGCGGGAGCCTACACAGATACGCAGTATTTT	CASTAGAYTDTQYF
TRBD1	.	TRBV5-4	14	TRBJ2-2	TGTGCCAGCACCGGGACAGCTAACACCGGGGAGCTGTTTTTT	CASTGTANTGELFF
TRBD2	.	TRBV4-2	16	TRBJ2-3	TGTGCCAGCAGCCCCCACCTAGCGGGAGGGACATATACGCAGTATTTT	CASSPHLAGGTYTQYF
.	.	TRBV11-2	16	TRBJ2-1	TGTGCCAGCAGCCCTGAGATGGCGGAGTCCTACAATGAGCAGTTCTTC	CASSPEMAESYNEQFF
.	once	TRBV6-5	14	TRBJ1-2	TGTGCCAGCCGTATTACGGCGCGGGACTATGGCTACACCTTC	CASRITARDYGYTF
TRBD1	.	TRBV11-3	13	TRBJ1-1	TGTGCCAGCAGCTTAGACGGACAGGGAGAAGCTTTCTTT	CASSLDGQGEAFF
TRBD1	.	TRBV7-9	16	TRBJ2-3	TGTGCCAGCAGCTTCTCCGGGACAGGGTATGCAGATACGCAGTATTTT	CASSFSGTGYADTQYF
.	.	TRBV3-1/TRBV3-2	15	TRBJ1-1	TGTGCCAGCAGCGTCACCCCCACCAGTAACACTGAAGCTTTCTTT	CASSVTPTSNTEAFF
TRBD2	.	TRBV7-9	12	TRBJ2-3	TGTGCCAGCCGGCGGGAGGGTGATACGCAGTATTTT	CASRREGDTQYF
.	once	TRBV7-9	14	TRBJ1-2	TGTGCCAGCAGCTCACACCGGACCGGGGGAGGCTACACCTTC	CASSSHRTGGGYTF
.	.	TRBV28	11	TRBJ2-7	TGTGCCAGCAGTAACGAGCGCGAGCAGTACTTC	CASSNEREQYF
.	.	TRBV29-1	16	TRBJ2-1	TGCAGCGTTGTGCTTGGCGGACATAGCTCCTACAATGAGCAGTTCTTC	CSVVLGGHSSYNEQFF
TRBD2	many	TRBV6-5	15	TRBJ2-7	TGTGCCAGCAGCCCCCGGACTAGCCCCCCATCCGAGCAGTACTTC	CASSPRTSPPSEQYF
TRBD2	few	TRBV29-1	13	TRBJ2-1	TGCAGCCTTACTAGCGGGAGCCTCGATGAGCAGTTCTTC	CSLTSGSLDEQFF
.	once	TRBV27	14	TRBJ1-6	TGTGCCAGCAGTTCGGACAGTGAAATTTCACCCCTCCACTTT	CASSSDSEISPLHF
.	.	TRBV9	14	TRBJ1-2	TGTGCCAGCGGCGGGTGGGCAGGAACCTATGGCTACACCTTC	CASGGWAGTYGYTF
TRBD2	.	TRBV28	14	TRBJ2-5	TGTGCCAGCAGTACCACGAGCGGGGGAGAGACCCAGTACTTC	CASSTTSGGETQYF
.	once	TRBV30	13	TRBJ2-3	TGTGCCTGGGGCGGGGTGGGCACAGATACGCAGTATTTT	CAWGGVGTDTQYF
.	.	TRBV6-5	16	TRBJ2-5	TGTGCCAGCAGTTACATGGGGCCGACAGAACAAGAGACCCAGTACTTC	CASSYMGPTEQETQYF
.	few	TRBV9	17	TRBJ1-6	TGTGCCAGCAGCGCTGAGACATCGAGCTCCTATAATTCACCCCTCCACTTT	CASSAETSSSYNSPLHF
TRBD1	.	TRBV25-1	17	TRBJ2-6	TGTGCCAGCAGCTCGGGACAGGACAGCTCTGGGGCCAACGTCCTGACTTTC	CASSSGQDSSGANVLTF
.	.	TRBV7-2	19	TRBJ1-2	TGTGCCAGCAGCTTATGGGGCCCGCGGGGGGCGGGGGTACACTATGGCTACACCTTC	CASSLWGPRGAGVHYGYTF
.	.	TRBV19	16	TRBJ1-4	TGTGCCAGTAGTATTGGGGGGACGACTCTTAATGAAAAACTGTTTTTT	CASSIGGTTLNEKLFF
.	.	TRBV27	13	TRBJ1-2	TGTGCCAGCAGTTACGGGGCTAACTATGGCTACACCTTC	CASSYGANYGYTF
TRBD2	.	TRBV12-3/TRBV12-4	13	TRBJ2-5	TGTGCCAGCAGCTCAGCGGGACAAGAGACCCAGTACTTC	CASSSAGQETQYF
.	.	TRBV27	18	TRBJ1-4	TGTGCCAGCTCTATAAGGTTCCCCCCTGTGAGGATAAACGAAAAACTGTTTTTT	CASSIRFPPVRINEKLFF
.	.	TRBV20-1	11	TRBJ2-1	TGCAGTGCTAGAGGACTAGGTGAGCAGTTCTTC	CSARGLGEQFF
TRBD1	.	TRBV6-5	12	TRBJ1-2	TGTGCCAGCAGCAGACAGGGGGTTGGCTACACCTTC	CASSRQGVGYTF
.	.	TRBV12-3/TRBV12-4	13	TRBJ1-1	TGTGCCAGCAGTTTTTTGGGGCTCACTGAAGCTTTCTTT	CASSFLGLTEAFF
TRBD2	many	TRBV5-6	18	TRBJ2-5	TGTGCCAGCAGCTTGTTTCTAGCGGTGGGACCTTGGGGAGAGACCCAGTACTTC	CASSLFLAVGPWGETQYF
TRBD1	few	TRBV2	15	TRBJ1-1	TGTGCCAGCGGGTCCCAGACAGGGGAGAACACTGAAGCTTTCTTT	CASGSQTGENTEAFF
.	.	TRBV5-1	14	TRBJ2-5	TGCGCCAGCTCCCTACGCGGGGCCCAAGAGACCCAGTACTTC	CASSLRGAQETQYF
TRBD2	.	TRBV9	16	TRBJ2-1	TGTGCCAGCAGCGTTCGACTAGCGGGGCTCGTCAATGAGCAGTTCTTC	CASSVRLAGLVNEQFF
TRBD2	.	TRBV6-5	12	TRBJ2-3	TGTGCCAGCACGGCGGGGGCAGATACGCAGTATTTT	CASTAGADTQYF
TRBD1	.	TRBV2	14	TRBJ1-1	TGTGCCAGCATTGACAGGGGCGCGAACACTGAAGCTTTCTTT	CASIDRGANTEAFF
TRBD2	.	TRBV7-8	18	TRBJ2-1	TGTGCCAGCAGCTTGAGAGGCCTGGGGACTAGCGACTACAATGAGCAGTTCTTC	CASSLRGLGTSDYNEQFF
.	.	TRBV10-1	16	TRBJ2-2	TGCGCCAGCACCCTCGGAGGGCAGGGGAACACCGGGGAGCTGTTTTTT	CASTLGGQGNTGELFF
.	.	TRBV5-1	14	TRBJ1-2	TGCGCCAGCAGCTTGGGTCAGGGGCAGGGAGGCTACACCTTC	CASSLGQGQGGYTF
.	few	TRBV7-8	13	TRBJ1-2	TGTGCCAGCAGCTTTAAGGAGGGGTATGGCTACACCTTC	CASSFKEGYGYTF
TRBD1	.	TRBV19	15	TRBJ1-1	TGTGCCAGCTTAGGGACAGGGGGATCGAAGACTGAAGCTTTCTTT	CASLGTGGSKTEAFF
TRBD1	.	TRBV5-6	15	TRBJ1-2	TGTGCCAGCAGCCACGACGGACAGGGGATCTTGGGCTACACCTTC	CASSHDGQGILGYTF
.	.	TRBV2	12	TRBJ2-1	TGTGCCAGCAGGCTTAGCAACAATGAGCAGTTCTTC	CASRLSNNEQFF
.	.	TRBV3-1/TRBV3-2	14	TRBJ1-2	TGTGCCAGCAGACCGGGGGGACGGGACTATGGCTACACCTTC	CASRPGGRDYGYTF
.	.	TRBV5-5	13	TRBJ1-1	TGTGCCAGCAGCTTAACAGGGACCACTGAAGCTTTCTTT	CASSLTGTTEAFF
TRBD2	few	TRBV6-1	21	TRBJ2-1	TGTGCCAGCAGTGAACTCCTTAGGACTAGCGGGAGGGCCAGGTTTAACGATGAGCAGTTCTTC	CASSELLRTSGRARFNDEQFF